The 16 T cell receptor beta chains in this list originate from one sample, sequenced in a study of blood T cell repertoires in COVID-19. This table comes from immunoSEQ multiplex PCR, and its TCRdb copy is limited to in-frame clones, with some not included. Among about 370,000 clones listed, 85% to 90% were seen once. The sequencing sample was made of PBMCs or T cells enriched from blood (not recorded which). Receptors were obtained from a man younger than 30 who had recovered from COVID-19.

This rearrangement joins TRBV28 to TRBJ2-7; TRBD1 agrees at 7 bases. The CDR3 totals 14 residues. Looked up from germline, CDR1 is MDHEN and CDR2 is SYDVKM. J was trimmed by 7 bases and V by 8 bases; bases with no gene match: 14. The CDR3 spells CASLSRQGVGEQYF. CDR3 sequence (DNA): TGTGCCAGCCTGTCCAGACAGGGCGTAGGGGAGCAGTACTTC.

This clone is a singleton in its sample. V is TRBV5-1 and J is TRBJ1-3, with a tentative D call TRBD1 (5 bases). This CDR3 is built from 16 residues. CDR1 SGHRS and CDR2 YFSETQ come from the germline V gene. V was clipped by 4 bases and J by 0 bases, with 14 bases between them. The CDR3 region is CASSRGDGPSGNTIYF. The DNA for the CDR3 is TGCGCCAGCAGCCGGGGGGACGGACCCTCTGGAAACACCATATATTTT.

In its sample, this clone was seen a few times. The chain uses TRBV6-1 and TRBJ1-3, with 10 nucleotides matching TRBD1. CDR1 is MNHNS and CDR2 is SASEGT in the germline V gene. CDR3 length: 17 residues. The trim removed 4 bases at V and 4 bases at J, leaving 10 bases unmatched. This chain's CDR3 is CASSVGQGVFLGNTIYF. The CDR3, as DNA: TGTGCCAGCAGTGTCGGACAGGGGGTTTTTCTAGGAAACACCATATATTTT.

This chain uses TRBV27 with TRBJ2-3; D unclear. The V gene lost 8 bases and the J gene lost 2 bases, with 11 bases spanning the gap. Germline V gene data show CDR1 as MNHEY and CDR2 as SMNVEV (reference sequence). The CDR3 length is 13 residues. The CDR3 region is CASLLRATDTQYF. CDR3 DNA sequence: TGTGCCAGCTTGTTACGAGCCACAGATACGCAGTATTTT.

The chain is built from TRBV6-5 and TRBJ1-2, with a tentative D call TRBD1 (6 bases). The CDR3 loop spans 14 amino acids. Trimming removed 7 bases from V and 6 bases from J, with 18 bases in between. Germline CDR1 reads MNHEY; CDR2 reads SVGAGI. CDR3 sequence reads: CASTGGGLTNGYTF. The CDR3 DNA reads TGTGCCAGCACGGGTGGGGGCCTTACGAATGGCTACACCTTC.

Note on this clone: A read error may account for a junction end that differs from germline. The chain links TRBV3-1 (or the pseudogene TRBV3-2) to TRBJ2-7; tentatively, D is TRBD1 or TRBD2 (6 bases each). The CDR3 totals 15 residues. The germline CDR1 and CDR2 sequences are LGHDT and YNNKEL (reference sequence). The CDR3 DNA reads TGTGCCAGCAGCGAAGAGGGGGGTTGGGGCTACGAGCAGTACTTC. It is translated as CASSEEGGWGYEQYF.

The V call is TRBV19, the J call TRBJ2-1, with a weak D call TRBD2 (6 bases). The V end was cut by 7 bases, the J end by 0 bases, with 16 bases between. CDR1 is LNHDA, CDR2 SQIVND, per germline (reference sequence). CDR3 size: 16 residues. CDR3 coding DNA: TGTGCCAGTAAGGGCAGGGCGGGACTCTCCTACAATGAGCAGTTCTTC. Its protein is CASKGRAGLSYNEQFF.

The rearrangement uses TRBV6-6 and TRBJ1-1; no clear D gene. The CDR3 spans 14 residues. V lost 6 bases to trimming and J lost 2 bases, with 13 bases between them. The germline gives CDR1 MNHNY, CDR2 SVGAGI (reference sequence). CDR3 region: CASSPPEANTEAFF. Here the CDR3 DNA reads TGTGCCAGCAGCCCGCCCGAGGCAAACACTGAAGCTTTCTTT.

V usage is TRBV9 and J usage is TRBJ1-2; 7 nucleotides agree with TRBD1. CDR1 and CDR2 from the germline V gene are SGDLS and YYNGEE. There are 16 residues in the CDR3. The ends lost 4 bases at V and 7 bases at J; junction bases unmatched: 16. The CDR3 bases are TGTGCCAGCAGCCCGGGGGTTGACAGGGTATTTGGTGGCTACACCTTC. This sequence encodes CASSPGVDRVFGGYTF.

The count of this clone is one. The chain joins TRBV7-6 to TRBJ1-4; TRBD1 aligns across 7 bases. Germline V gene data show CDR1 as SGHVS and CDR2 as FNYEAQ. The CDR3 runs to 17 residues. Germline trimming cut 4 bases from V and 7 bases from J; bases unmatched to any gene: 15. The CDR3 here is CASSSQRGPGTVEKLFF. The CDR3 bases are TGTGCCAGCAGCTCCCAACGGGGACCCGGGACAGTTGAAAAACTGTTTTTT.

The V and J genes are TRBV5-6 and TRBJ1-1; 7 bases line up with TRBD1. Germline V gives CDR1 SGHDT, CDR2 YYEEEE. V lost 0 bases and J lost 1; bases outside the gene matches: 0. The CDR3 sequence is 14 residues long. CDR3 bases: TGTGCCAGCAGCTTGGGGGACAGGAACACTGAAGCTTTCTTT. Translated: CASSLGDRNTEAFF. Using reference TRBV5-6 and TRBJ1-1 for the parts outside the CDR3, the full variable domain is DAGVTQSPTHLIKTRGQQVTLRCSPKSGHDTVSWYQQALGQGPQFIFQYYEEEERQRGNFPDRFSGHQFPNYSSELNVNALLLGDSALYLCASSLGDRNTEAFFGQGTRLTVV.

The chain carries TRBV28 and TRBJ2-7; possibly TRBD1 for D (6 bases). Germline values: CDR1 MDHEN, CDR2 SYDVKM. Trimming pared 6 bases from V and 3 bases from J, leaving 9 bases between. The CDR3 totals 12 residues. The chain's CDR3 is CASSRTVYEQYF. In DNA form, the CDR3 reads TGTGCCAGCAGCCGGACAGTCTACGAGCAGTACTTC. Full variable domain (missing parts from reference TRBV28 and TRBJ2-7): DVKVTQSSRYLVKRTGEKVFLECVQDMDHENMFWYRQDPGLGLRLIYFSYDVKMKEKGDIPEGYSVSREKKERFSLILESASTNQTSMYLCASSRTVYEQYFGPGTRLTVT.

The gene calls are TRBV27 and TRBJ2-2; D remains ambiguous. CDR3 size: 13 residues. The V end lost 4 bases, the J end lost 2 bases, and 5 bases lay between the germline ends. CDR1 is MNHEY and CDR2 is SMNVEV in the germline V gene (reference sequence). The CDR3 region has the DNA TGTGCCAGCAGTTCCGTTAACACCGGGGAGCTGTTTTTT. It translates to CASSSVNTGELFF.

The gene calls are TRBV5-1 and TRBJ2-1; the D gene is possibly TRBD2 (5 bases). V shed 0 bases and J shed 8 bases, with 12 bases lying between them. Per the germline V gene, CDR1 is SGHRS and CDR2 is YFSETQ. The CDR3 consists of 14 residues. In nucleotides, the CDR3 is TGCGCCAGCAGCTTGGCCGACGGGATCCATGAGCAGTTCTTC. Protein sequence: CASSLADGIHEQFF.

This sequence joins TRBV19 and TRBJ1-4; D unclear. Looked up from germline, CDR1 is LNHDA and CDR2 is SQIVND (reference sequence). V was trimmed by 3 bases and J by 12 bases, leaving 14 bases between them. The CDR3 runs to 13 residues. Here the CDR3 reads CASSIGPLGELFF. The CDR3 DNA reads TGTGCCAGTAGTATCGGCCCCCTGGGAGAACTGTTTTTT.

The V call is TRBV30, the J call TRBJ1-6; 7 positions match TRBD1. V shed 0 bases and J 10 bases; nucleotides not matched to a gene: 6. CDR1 is GTSNPN and CDR2 is SVGIG in the germline V gene (reference sequence). The CDR3 is 14 residues long. CDR3 DNA: TGTGCCTGGAGTGTGCTTACAGGGGACTCACCCCTCCACTTT. Translating gives CAWSVLTGDSPLHF.